What follows describes a single TCR beta chain. Its antigen is still unknown. Cells that had been cultured for 10 days were the source of isolated CD4+ T cells. Nucleocapsid antibodies were negative in the vaccine recipients, who had never had SARS-CoV-2 infection. IL-2 medium supplanted half the medium on days 3 and 7. The data derive from a study of vaccination effects on CD4 cells after COVID-19. Study background: Sequencing in the ViraFEST assay came after antigen-specific CD4+ T cells had been expanded with viral peptide pools, which were used to stimulate PBMC. Participants were given two doses of BNT162b2 or mRNA-1273 vaccine.

The CDR3 spans 15 residues. Germline V gives CDR1 ENHRY, CDR2 SYGVKD. V was clipped by 0 bases and J by 5 bases, with 13 bases between them. Repertoires were generated with immunoSEQ multiplex PCR, while TCRdb's copy carries only in-frame clones and drops some. Of around 35,000 clones in the sample, approximately 71% were seen once. The material was CD4+ T cells from PBMCs cultured without peptide, obtained before COVID-19 vaccination. This receptor was obtained from a human donor who received a COVID-19 vaccine. V is TRBV10-3 and J is TRBJ2-5; D not resolved. The CDR3 reads CAISESIGRRETQYF. The CDR3 DNA sequence: TGTGCCATCAGTGAGTCGATAGGTCGGCGGGAGACCCAGTACTTC.